This T cell receptor beta chain appears in the sequencing data of a study of blood T cell repertoires in COVID-19. The CDR3 runs 15 residues. Per the germline V gene, CDR1 is SGHTA and CDR2 is FQGNSA. Trimming stripped 2 bases from V and 2 bases from J, with 12 bases between. The study recruited people aged about 18 to 90 years across approximately 23 US areas. Self-reported history from a screening survey and questionnaire set each donor's cohort. No more than 2 weeks before study entry, exposed participants had met a case of COVID-19. Authors' methods: Estimation of nucleated cell counts relied on the amplification of reference gene primers. Libraries were prepared by immunoSEQ multiplex PCR; TCRdb keeps only in-frame clonotypes and omits some of them. V, J and clone size derive from that table, while D and trimming were established from the DNA sequence. The repertoire includes about 180,000 clones, 80% of them detected once, and approximately 15% sits in the top ten.

The rearrangement links TRBV7-2 to TRBJ2-5; D is ambiguous. The sequencing input was PBMCs or T cells enriched from blood (not recorded which). The receptor's source is a man between 60 and 75 years old who had been exposed to COVID-19. In DNA, the CDR3 is TGTGCCAGCAGCTTACTCCGAGTGATACAAGAGACCCAGTACTTC. Amino acid sequence: CASSLLRVIQETQYF.